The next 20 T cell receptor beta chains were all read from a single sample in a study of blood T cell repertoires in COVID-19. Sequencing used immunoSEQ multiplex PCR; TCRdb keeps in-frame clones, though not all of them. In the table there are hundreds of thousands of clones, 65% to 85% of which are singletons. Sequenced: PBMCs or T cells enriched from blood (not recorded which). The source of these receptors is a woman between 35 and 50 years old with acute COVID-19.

DNA for the CDR3: TGTGCCAGCAGTTACCTGCAGGGGTACGAGCAGTACTTC. This encodes CASSYLQGYEQYF. The genes are TRBV6-2 or TRBV6-3 and TRBJ2-7; D is possibly TRBD1 (6 bases). The V gene lost 2 bases and the J gene lost 4 bases, with 9 bases spanning the gap. Germline lookup yields CDR1 MNHEY and CDR2 SVGEGT. The CDR3 runs 13 residues.

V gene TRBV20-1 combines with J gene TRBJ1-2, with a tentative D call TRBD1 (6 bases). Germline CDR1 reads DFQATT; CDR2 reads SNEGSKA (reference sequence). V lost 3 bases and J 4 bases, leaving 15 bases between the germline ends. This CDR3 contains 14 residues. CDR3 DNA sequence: TGCAGTGCTAGTTGGCTCGGACAGTTCTATGGCTACACCTTC. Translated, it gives CSASWLGQFYGYTF.

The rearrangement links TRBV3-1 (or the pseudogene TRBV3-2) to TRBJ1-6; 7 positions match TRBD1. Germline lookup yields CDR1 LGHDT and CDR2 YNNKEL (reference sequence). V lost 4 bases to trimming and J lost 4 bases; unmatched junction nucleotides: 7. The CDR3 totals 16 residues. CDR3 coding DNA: TGTGCCAGCAGCCCACTTGACAGGGCTTATAATTCACCCCTCCACTTT. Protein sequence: CASSPLDRAYNSPLHF.

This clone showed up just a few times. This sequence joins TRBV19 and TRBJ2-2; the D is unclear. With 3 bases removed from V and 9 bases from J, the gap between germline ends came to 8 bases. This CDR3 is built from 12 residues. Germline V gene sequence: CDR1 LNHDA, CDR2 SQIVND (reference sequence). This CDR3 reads CASSIRLRELFF. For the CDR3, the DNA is TGTGCCAGTAGTATCAGGCTCCGGGAGCTGTTTTTT.

In DNA, the CDR3 is TGTGCCAGCAGTTCCCCGGGACAGGGGGCTTCCTACGAGCAGTACTTC. Translating gives CASSSPGQGASYEQYF. The chain employs TRBV28 and TRBJ2-7; TRBD1 agrees at 12 bases. J lost 1 base, V lost 4 bases, and 5 bases had no gene match. Germline assignment: CDR1 MDHEN and CDR2 SYDVKM. CDR3 length: 16 residues.

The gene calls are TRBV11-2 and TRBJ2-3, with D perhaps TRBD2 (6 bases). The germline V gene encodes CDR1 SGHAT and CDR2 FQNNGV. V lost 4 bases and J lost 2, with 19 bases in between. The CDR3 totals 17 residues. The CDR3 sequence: CASSSPFSGLYTDTQYF. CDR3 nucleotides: TGTGCCAGCAGCTCCCCATTTAGCGGACTGTACACAGATACGCAGTATTTT.

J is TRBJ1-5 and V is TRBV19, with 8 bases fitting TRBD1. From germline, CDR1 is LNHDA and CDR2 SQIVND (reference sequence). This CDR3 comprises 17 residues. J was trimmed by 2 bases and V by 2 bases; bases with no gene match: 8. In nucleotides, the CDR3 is TGTGCCAGTAGTATATGGGTCGGGACAGGTCGCAATCAGCCCCAGCATTTT. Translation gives CASSIWVGTGRNQPQHF.

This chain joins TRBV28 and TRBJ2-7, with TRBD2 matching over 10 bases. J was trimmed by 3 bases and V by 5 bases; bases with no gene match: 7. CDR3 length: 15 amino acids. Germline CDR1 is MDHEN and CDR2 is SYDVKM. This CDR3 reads CASSPGLAEVYEQYF. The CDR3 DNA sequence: TGTGCCAGCAGTCCCGGACTAGCGGAAGTCTACGAGCAGTACTTC.

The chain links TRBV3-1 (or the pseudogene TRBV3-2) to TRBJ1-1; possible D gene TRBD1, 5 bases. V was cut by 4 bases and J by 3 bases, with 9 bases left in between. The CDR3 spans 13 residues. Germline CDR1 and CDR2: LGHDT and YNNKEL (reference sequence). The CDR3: CASSRQRDTEAFF. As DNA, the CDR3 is TGTGCCAGCAGCCGACAGCGGGACACTGAAGCTTTCTTT.

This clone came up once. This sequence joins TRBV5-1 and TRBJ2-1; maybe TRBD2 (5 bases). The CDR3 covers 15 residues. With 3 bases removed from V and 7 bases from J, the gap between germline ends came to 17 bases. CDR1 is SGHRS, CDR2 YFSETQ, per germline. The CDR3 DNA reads TGCGCCAGCAGCTCGAGGCCGGGGTGGGGTAATGAGCAGTTCTTC. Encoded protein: CASSSRPGWGNEQFF. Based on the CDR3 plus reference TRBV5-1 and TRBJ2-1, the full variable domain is KAGVTQTPRYLIKTRGQQVTLSCSPISGHRSVSWYQQTPGQGLQFLFEYFSETQRNKGNFPGRFSGRQFSNSRSEMNVSTLELGDSALYLCASSSRPGWGNEQFFGPGTRLTVL.

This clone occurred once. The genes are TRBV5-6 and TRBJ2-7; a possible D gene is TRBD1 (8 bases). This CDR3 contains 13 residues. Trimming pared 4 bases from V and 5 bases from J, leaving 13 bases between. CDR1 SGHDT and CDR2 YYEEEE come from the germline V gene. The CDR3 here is CASSATGGDEQYF. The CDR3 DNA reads TGTGCCAGCAGCGCCACAGGGGGGGACGAGCAGTACTTC.

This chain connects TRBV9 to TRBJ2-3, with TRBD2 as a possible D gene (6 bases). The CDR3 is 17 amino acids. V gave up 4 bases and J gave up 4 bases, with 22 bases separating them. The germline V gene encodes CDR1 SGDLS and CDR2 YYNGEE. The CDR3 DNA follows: TGTGCCAGCAGCCAGCTGACTAGTTCGGTAATCGCAGATACGCAGTATTTT. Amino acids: CASSQLTSSVIADTQYF.

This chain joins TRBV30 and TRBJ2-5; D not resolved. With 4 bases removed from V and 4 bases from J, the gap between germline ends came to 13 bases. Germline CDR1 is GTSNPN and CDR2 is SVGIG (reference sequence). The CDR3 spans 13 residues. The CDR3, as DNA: TGTGCCTGGAACAAGCTTCCGGGAGAGACCCAGTACTTC. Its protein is CAWNKLPGETQYF.

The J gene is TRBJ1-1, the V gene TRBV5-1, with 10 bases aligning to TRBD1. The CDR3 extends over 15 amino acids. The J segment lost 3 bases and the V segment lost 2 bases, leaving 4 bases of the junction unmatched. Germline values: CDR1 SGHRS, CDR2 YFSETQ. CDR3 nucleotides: TGCGCCAGCAGCTTAACCGGGACAGGGGACACTGAAGCTTTCTTT. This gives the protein CASSLTGTGDTEAFF. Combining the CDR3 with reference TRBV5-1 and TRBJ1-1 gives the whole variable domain KAGVTQTPRYLIKTRGQQVTLSCSPISGHRSVSWYQQTPGQGLQFLFEYFSETQRNKGNFPGRFSGRQFSNSRSEMNVSTLELGDSALYLCASSLTGTGDTEAFFGQGTRLTVV.

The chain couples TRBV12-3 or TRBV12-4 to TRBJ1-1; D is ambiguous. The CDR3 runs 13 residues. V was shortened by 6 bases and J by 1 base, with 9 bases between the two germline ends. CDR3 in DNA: TGTGCCAGCAGACTTAGGAGGAACACTGAAGCTTTCTTT. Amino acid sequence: CASRLRRNTEAFF.

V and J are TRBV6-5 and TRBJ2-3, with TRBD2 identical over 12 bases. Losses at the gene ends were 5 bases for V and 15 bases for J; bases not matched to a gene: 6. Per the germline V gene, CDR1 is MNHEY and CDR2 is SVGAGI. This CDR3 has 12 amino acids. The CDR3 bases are TGTGCCAGCAGTATACTAGCGGGGGGCCCCTATTTT. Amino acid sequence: CASSILAGGPYF.

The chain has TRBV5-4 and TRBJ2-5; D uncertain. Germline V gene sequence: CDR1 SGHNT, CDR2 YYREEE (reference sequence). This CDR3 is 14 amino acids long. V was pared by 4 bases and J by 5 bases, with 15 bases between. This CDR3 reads CASSLETGAETQYF. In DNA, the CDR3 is TGTGCCAGCAGCCTCGAGACTGGCGCTGAGACCCAGTACTTC.

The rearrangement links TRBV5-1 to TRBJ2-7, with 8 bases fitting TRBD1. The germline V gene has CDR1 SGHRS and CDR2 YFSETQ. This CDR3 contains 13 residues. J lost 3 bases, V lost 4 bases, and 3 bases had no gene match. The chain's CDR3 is CASSRGTGYEQYF. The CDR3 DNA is TGCGCCAGCAGCCGAGGGACAGGCTACGAGCAGTACTTC.

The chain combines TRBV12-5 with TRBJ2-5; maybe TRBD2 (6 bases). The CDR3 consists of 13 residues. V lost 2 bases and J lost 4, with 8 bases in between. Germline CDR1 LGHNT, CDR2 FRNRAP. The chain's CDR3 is CASGLTAGETQYF. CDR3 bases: TGTGCTAGTGGTTTGACAGCGGGAGAGACCCAGTACTTC. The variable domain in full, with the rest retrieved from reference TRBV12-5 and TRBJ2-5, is DARVTQTPRHKVTEMGQEVTMRCQPILGHNTVFWYRQTMMQGLELLAYFRNRAPLDDSGMPKDRFSAEMPDATLATLKIQPSEPRDSAVYFCASGLTAGETQYFGPGTRLLVL.

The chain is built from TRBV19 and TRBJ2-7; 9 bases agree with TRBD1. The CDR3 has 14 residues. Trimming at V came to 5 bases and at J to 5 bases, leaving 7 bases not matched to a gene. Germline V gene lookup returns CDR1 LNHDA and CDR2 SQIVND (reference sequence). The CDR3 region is CASSSTGGQHEQYF. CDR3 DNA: TGTGCCAGTAGTTCTACAGGGGGCCAGCACGAGCAGTACTTC.